The 3 T cell receptor beta chains listed next were all sequenced from one sample in a study of CD4 T cell repertoires in COVID-19. Libraries were prepared by immunoSEQ multiplex PCR; TCRdb keeps only in-frame clonotypes and omits some of them. The profile covers more than 65,000 clones, with under 90% appearing a single time and around 0.6% taken by the ten largest. The material was CD4+ T cells from peripheral blood, obtained after recovery from COVID-19. The receptors were gathered from a human donor who had COVID-19.

The chain employs TRBV5-1 and TRBJ2-5; 7 bases match TRBD1. The CDR3 consists of 15 residues. After removal of 2 bases from V and 3 bases from J, the junction contained 7 bases not matched to a gene. Germline V lookup: CDR1 SGHRS, CDR2 YFSETQ. As DNA, the CDR3 is TGCGCCAGCAGCTTAAGCCCGGGACAGAAAGAGACCCAGTACTTC. Encoded protein: CASSLSPGQKETQYF.

This chain links TRBV10-1 with TRBJ2-1; D may correspond to TRBD1 or TRBD2 (5 bases each). Trimming removed 3 bases from V and 0 bases from J, with 9 bases in between. The germline gives CDR1 WNHNN, CDR2 SYGVQD (reference sequence). The CDR3 length is 15 residues. CDR3 sequence reads: CASSEPGASYNEQFF. CDR3 nucleotide sequence: TGCGCCAGCAGTGAACCCGGGGCCTCCTACAATGAGCAGTTCTTC.

The rearrangement uses TRBV4-1 and TRBJ2-7, with D tentatively TRBD1 (5 bases). V lost 1 base, J lost 0 bases, and 7 bases lay in between. Per germline, CDR1 MGHRA and CDR2 YSYEKL. This CDR3 has 14 amino acids. CDR3 residues: CASSQAGISYEQYF. The DNA of the CDR3 is TGCGCCAGCAGCCAAGCAGGGATCTCCTACGAGCAGTACTTC.